This T cell receptor beta chain was retrieved from a study of shared clonotypes between healthy human individuals. Findings and limits, study-wide: About 5% of naive CD4 clonotypes were shared across four donors.

This table comes from immunoSEQ multiplex PCR, and its TCRdb copy is limited to in-frame clones, with some not included. The data show 2 million to 2.5 million clones, with about nine tenths seen just once and 0.37% held by the top ten. In the case of this clone: The antigen is not known.

CD45RA+ naive and CD45RA-negative memory subsets were separated from CD4+ cells. CDR3 length: 14 residues. Germline CDR1 reads MDHEN; CDR2 reads SYDVKM. Trimming removed 4 bases from V and 8 bases from J, with 17 bases in between. Specimen: naive CD4+ T cells from PBMCs. Subset in this sample: CD45RA+ positively selected. The receptor's source is a man aged 18 to 29 in good health. Some clones in this sample may be carry-over from other donors' samples. The rearrangement uses TRBV28 and TRBJ1-2; tentative D call: TRBD1 (5 bases). CDR3 residues: CASSSPGAGRGYTF. The CDR3 region has the DNA TGTGCCAGCAGTTCTCCCGGGGCCGGAAGGGGCTACACCTTC.